These T cell receptor beta chains were read from a single sample in a study of beta chain features in type 1 diabetes. Clones were read by immunoSEQ multiplex PCR, and TCRdb kept only the in-frame ones, dropping some. Of under 900,000 clones listed, 17% are singletons. The sample comprised naive CD4+ T cells from blood. The receptors come from a woman aged 18 to 35 in good health. Both conserved end residues are part of each CDR3. The D gene is left open where the match is weak. Clone size, where shown, is once, few, many, or a class for clones that have expanded.

>TRBV5-4|.|TRBJ2-5|.
CASGLRTGETQYF
TGTGCCAGCGGCCTTCGGACTGGGGAGACCCAGTACTTC
>TRBV4-3|.|TRBJ2-1|TRBD2
CASSQGLAGENEQFF
TGCGCCAGCAGCCAAGGACTAGCGGGAGAAAATGAGCAGTTCTTC
>TRBV5-1|few|TRBJ2-5|TRBD2
CASSFPLAGIQETQYF
TGCGCCAGCAGTTTTCCTCTAGCGGGAATACAAGAGACCCAGTACTTC
>TRBV21-1|.|TRBJ2-7|.
CASSDISAVWGSEQYF
TGTGCCAGCAGCGACATTAGTGCCGTATGGGGTTCCGAGCAGTACTTC
>TRBV4-2|.|TRBJ2-3|TRBD2
CASSQRLAAASTDTQYF
TGTGCCAGCAGCCAGCGACTAGCGGCTGCTAGCACAGATACGCAGTATTTT
>TRBV4-1|few|TRBJ2-7|TRBD2
CASRRLAGDYEQYF
TGCGCCAGCAGAAGACTAGCGGGCGACTACGAGCAGTACTTC
>TRBV28|few|TRBJ2-3|.
CASSSRGTDTQYF
TGTGCCAGCAGTTCCAGGGGCACAGATACGCAGTATTTT
>TRBV18|few|TRBJ1-1|.
CASSLSGGRNTEAFF
TGTGCCAGCTCACTCTCCGGGGGTCGGAACACTGAAGCTTTCTTT
>TRBV7-2|.|TRBJ2-7|TRBD1
CASSLAGTGVSYEQYF
TGTGCCAGCAGCTTAGCCGGGACAGGGGTTTCCTACGAGCAGTACTTC
>TRBV7-2|few|TRBJ2-2|.
CASSRYRRLDRANTGELFF
TGTGCCAGCAGCCGGTACAGGCGACTAGATCGGGCGAACACCGGGGAGCTGTTTTTT
>TRBV5-1|.|TRBJ2-3|.
CASSRDADTQYF
TGCGCCAGCAGCCGCGACGCAGATACGCAGTATTTT
>TRBV4-1|.|TRBJ2-6|TRBD1
CASSQPGTGPAGANVLTF
TGCGCCAGCAGCCAACCCGGGACAGGGCCGGCTGGGGCCAACGTCCTGACTTTC
>TRBV20-1|.|TRBJ2-7|.
CSAPSGYEQYF
TGCAGTGCCCCAAGCGGATACGAGCAGTACTTC
>TRBV20-1|few|TRBJ2-3|.
CSASVQDTQYF
TGCAGTGCTAGTGTGCAAGATACGCAGTATTTT
>TRBV13|few|TRBJ2-5|TRBD2
CASSSREGLRETQYF
TGTGCCAGCAGCTCCCGGGAGGGCCTCAGGGAGACCCAGTACTTC
>TRBV6-6|few|TRBJ1-1|.
CASNNDIRATEAFF
TGTGCCAGCAACAACGACATCAGGGCGACTGAAGCTTTCTTT
>TRBV7-2|few|TRBJ2-1|.
CASSLLGSTEQFF
TGTGCCAGCAGCCTACTAGGCTCTACTGAGCAGTTCTTC
>TRBV7-2|.|TRBJ2-1|TRBD2
CASSSGWEGPNEQFF
TGTGCCAGCAGCTCGGGGTGGGAGGGCCCCAATGAGCAGTTCTTC
>TRBV7-9|few|TRBJ2-6|.
CASSPGTHSGANVLTF
TGTGCCAGCAGCCCCGGGACTCACTCTGGGGCCAACGTCCTGACTTTC
>TRBV6-6|.|TRBJ2-3|.
CASSYSITGTDTQYF
TGTGCCAGCAGTTACTCGATTACGGGCACAGATACGCAGTATTTT
>TRBV29-1|few|TRBJ2-5|.
CSAQVQQETQYF
TGCAGCGCCCAGGTCCAGCAAGAGACCCAGTACTTC
>TRBV7-2|.|TRBJ2-7|.
CASSYRERNDEQYF
TGTGCCAGCAGCTACAGGGAAAGAAACGACGAGCAGTACTTC
>TRBV29-1|few|TRBJ1-4|.
CSVRDLNEKLFF
TGCAGCGTTCGGGACCTTAATGAAAAACTGTTTTTT
>TRBV7-2|few|TRBJ2-5|.
CASSLGQAGVGETQYF
TGTGCCAGCAGCTTAGGGCAAGCAGGGGTAGGGGAGACCCAGTACTTC
>TRBV28|few|TRBJ2-7|TRBD2
CASSLGLAGDEQYF
TGTGCCAGCAGTTTGGGACTAGCGGGAGACGAGCAGTACTTC
>TRBV6-5|once|TRBJ1-1|.
CASTPTPRPNTEAFF
TGTGCCAGCACCCCCACCCCCAGGCCGAACACTGAAGCTTTCTTT
>TRBV15|few|TRBJ1-5|.
CATSRGPRYSNQPQHF
TGTGCCACCAGCAGAGGTCCGCGATATAGCAATCAGCCCCAGCATTTT
>TRBV5-1|few|TRBJ2-1|.
CASSEGNEQFF
TGCGCCAGCAGCGAGGGAAATGAGCAGTTCTTC
>TRBV7-2|.|TRBJ2-1|.
CASSLFPGLQFF
TGTGCCAGCAGCTTATTTCCAGGCCTGCAGTTCTTC
>TRBV21-1|many|TRBJ2-7|.
CASSNGEDSF
TGTGCCAGCAGCAACGGGGAGGACAGTTTC
>TRBV7-3|few|TRBJ2-2|.
CASSGGYTGELFF
TGTGCCAGCAGCGGAGGTTACACCGGGGAGCTGTTTTTT
>TRBV19|.|TRBJ2-1|TRBD1
CASRGQGFNEQFF
TGTGCCAGTAGGGGACAGGGTTTCAATGAGCAGTTCTTC
>TRBV4-3|.|TRBJ2-5|TRBD1
CASSLDWAGGSETQYF
TGCGCCAGCAGCCTAGATTGGGCAGGGGGAAGTGAGACCCAGTACTTC
>TRBV27|few|TRBJ1-1|.
CASRRETMNTEAFF
TGTGCCAGCAGACGGGAGACCATGAACACTGAAGCTTTCTTT
>TRBV27|few|TRBJ2-1|.
CASSLQGGPYNEQFF
TGTGCCAGCAGTTTACAGGGGGGACCCTACAATGAGCAGTTCTTC
>TRBV18|.|TRBJ2-2|TRBD1
CASSPPARGPTGELFF
TGTGCCAGCTCACCACCGGCCAGGGGGCCTACCGGGGAGCTGTTTTTT
>TRBV28|.|TRBJ2-1|.
CASSLLRTYQFF
TGTGCCAGCAGTCTGTTAAGGACGTATCAGTTCTTC
>TRBV7-8|few|TRBJ2-7|TRBD1
CASSFGPGGYEQYF
TGTGCCAGCAGCTTCGGTCCAGGGGGCTACGAGCAGTACTTC
>TRBV2|few|TRBJ2-1|.
CASSGTTGKYNEQFF
TGTGCCAGCAGCGGCACTACAGGGAAATACAATGAGCAGTTCTTC
>TRBV25-1|few|TRBJ2-7|.
CASSEGELQHSSYEQYF
TGTGCCAGCAGTGAGGGGGAACTTCAACACAGCTCCTACGAGCAGTACTTC
>TRBV4-3|.|TRBJ2-1|TRBD2
CASSQEALAGGPGYNEQFF
TGCGCCAGCAGCCAAGAGGCTCTAGCGGGAGGGCCGGGATACAATGAGCAGTTCTTC
>TRBV20-1|.|TRBJ1-4|.
CSASRNEKLFF
TGCAGTGCTAGCCGTAATGAAAAACTGTTTTTT